The 14 T cell receptor beta chains presented below share a single source sample, sequenced in a study of blood T cell repertoires in COVID-19. The data were produced by immunoSEQ multiplex PCR, yet TCRdb's version contains in-frame clones alone and is incomplete. The repertoire holds over 65,000 clones, with 78% as singletons. The sequencing sample was made of peripheral blood. The receptors here all came from a man aged 60 to 75 with COVID-19, enrolled during active disease.

The V call is TRBV5-1, the J call TRBJ2-2; the D gene is possibly TRBD1 (8 bases). CDR1 and CDR2 from the germline V gene are SGHRS and YFSETQ. Between the trimmed V and J ends, which lost 5 bases and 3 bases, there was a span of 14 bases. The CDR3 is made up of 15 amino acids. CDR3 in DNA: TGCGCCAGCAGACGACAGGGGAGGGACACCGGGGAGCTGTTTTTT. This gives the protein CASRRQGRDTGELFF.

CDR3 amino acids: CASSEALGGKAFF. CDR3 DNA sequence: TGTGCCAGCAGTGAAGCGCTAGGGGGCAAGGCTTTCTTT. The J gene is TRBJ1-1, the V gene TRBV6-1, with 7 bases matching TRBD1. This CDR3 has 13 residues. The junction had 6 bases not matched to a gene; V was cut back by 0 bases and J by 11 bases. Germline V lookup: CDR1 MNHNS, CDR2 SASEGT.

CDR3 DNA sequence: TGTGCCAGCAGGGGCGAGGGAGAGACCCAGTACTTC. It codes for CASRGEGETQYF. This chain connects TRBV10-3 to TRBJ2-5, with D possibly being TRBD1 (6 bases). V was clipped by 10 bases and J by 4 bases, with 13 bases between them. CDR3 length: 12 residues. The germline V gene has CDR1 ENHRY and CDR2 SYGVKD.

V usage is TRBV2 and J usage is TRBJ2-5; tentatively, D is TRBD1 (6 bases). CDR3 length: 12 residues. CDR1 and CDR2 (germline): SNHLY, FYNNEI. The V gene lost 8 bases and the J gene lost 5 bases, with 12 bases spanning the gap. This chain's CDR3 is CASGDTPETQYF. The CDR3 DNA is TGTGCCAGCGGGGACACCCCGGAGACCCAGTACTTC.

This clone was found a few times. The genes are TRBV19 and TRBJ1-3; no clear D. Looked up from germline, CDR1 is LNHDA and CDR2 is SQIVND (reference sequence). This CDR3 has 14 residues. Between the trimmed V and J ends, which lost 4 bases and 2 bases, there was a span of 9 bases. CDR3 in amino acids: CASSTREPGNTIYF. The CDR3 coding sequence is TGTGCCAGTAGTACGCGGGAGCCTGGAAACACCATATATTTT.

The chain combines TRBV4-1 with TRBJ1-2; TRBD1 aligns across 9 bases. The V gene's germline CDR1 is MGHRA and CDR2 YSYEKL. The CDR3 is 18 residues long. V lost 3 bases to trimming and J lost 4 bases; unmatched junction nucleotides: 15. The CDR3 reads CASSHLPMGQGPRYGYTF. CDR3 in DNA: TGCGCCAGCAGCCACCTCCCTATGGGACAGGGACCCCGCTATGGCTACACCTTC.

The chain joins TRBV20-1 to TRBJ1-1; no clear D gene. Germline V lookup: CDR1 DFQATT, CDR2 SNEGSKA (reference sequence). The CDR3 runs 14 residues. Trimming shortened V by 3 bases and J by 2 bases, and 13 bases separated the two germline ends. The DNA for the CDR3 is TGCAGTGCTAGTGATGGCCAGTTTAACACTGAAGCTTTCTTT. It specifies CSASDGQFNTEAFF.

The chain joins TRBV6-2 or TRBV6-3 to TRBJ2-7; no definite D call. The CDR3 runs 15 residues. V was pared by 6 bases and J by 3 bases, with 18 bases between. Germline CDR1 is MNHEY and CDR2 is SVGEGT. CDR3 loop: CASSPGFSKHYEQYF. As DNA, the CDR3 is TGTGCCAGCAGCCCCGGGTTCTCTAAGCACTACGAGCAGTACTTC.

The rearrangement uses TRBV18 and TRBJ1-2; D is undetermined. Germline CDR1 reads KGHSH; CDR2 reads LQKENI. V lost 0 bases, J lost 6 bases, and 8 bases lay in between. The CDR3 runs 13 residues. The CDR3 coding sequence is TGTGCCAGCTCACCACCATCGGGTAATGGCTACACCTTC. It specifies CASSPPSGNGYTF.

The rearrangement uses TRBV6-5 and TRBJ1-5; weak D call: TRBD1 (5 bases). Germline assignment: CDR1 MNHEY and CDR2 SVGAGI. Trimming pared 8 bases from V and 4 bases from J, leaving 9 bases between. The CDR3 has 12 residues. The CDR3 sequence is CASRGGNQPQHF. The CDR3 nucleotides read TGTGCCAGCCGCGGGGGTAATCAGCCCCAGCATTTT.

The chain recombines TRBV7-8 with TRBJ1-1, with D tentatively TRBD1 (6 bases). CDR1 SGHVS and CDR2 FQNEAQ come from the germline V gene. CDR3 length: 14 amino acids. V dropped 1 base and J dropped 8 bases, with 14 bases sitting between them. The CDR3 protein is CASSLVAGELEAFF. CDR3 sequence (DNA): TGTGCCAGCAGCTTAGTGGCAGGGGAGTTGGAAGCTTTCTTT.

The chain is built from TRBV7-9 and TRBJ2-7; D is ambiguous. Germline V lookup: CDR1 SEHNR, CDR2 FQNEAQ (reference sequence). This CDR3 spans 13 amino acids. V shed 1 base and J shed 6 bases, with 10 bases lying between them. The DNA for the CDR3 is TGTGCCAGCAGCTTAGACGCGGTCGGCGAGCAGTACTTC. This codes for CASSLDAVGEQYF.

V usage is TRBV27 and J usage is TRBJ2-7; no firm D call. The CDR3 sequence is 14 residues long. Trimming shortened V by 6 bases and J by 0 bases, and 12 bases separated the two germline ends. The germline CDR1 and CDR2 sequences are MNHEY and SMNVEV (reference sequence). The CDR3 DNA reads as TGTGCCAGCAGCCCTAATTTGATCTCCTACGAGCAGTACTTC. Protein sequence: CASSPNLISYEQYF.

This chain connects TRBV7-2 to TRBJ1-3; D is perhaps TRBD1 (5 bases). Germline lookup yields CDR1 SGHTA and CDR2 FQGNSA. The CDR3 runs 15 residues. V was cut by 1 base and J by 3 bases, with 10 bases left in between. The CDR3 DNA follows: TGTGCCAGCAGCTTAGAATACAGGAGTGGAAACACCATATATTTT. It translates to CASSLEYRSGNTIYF.